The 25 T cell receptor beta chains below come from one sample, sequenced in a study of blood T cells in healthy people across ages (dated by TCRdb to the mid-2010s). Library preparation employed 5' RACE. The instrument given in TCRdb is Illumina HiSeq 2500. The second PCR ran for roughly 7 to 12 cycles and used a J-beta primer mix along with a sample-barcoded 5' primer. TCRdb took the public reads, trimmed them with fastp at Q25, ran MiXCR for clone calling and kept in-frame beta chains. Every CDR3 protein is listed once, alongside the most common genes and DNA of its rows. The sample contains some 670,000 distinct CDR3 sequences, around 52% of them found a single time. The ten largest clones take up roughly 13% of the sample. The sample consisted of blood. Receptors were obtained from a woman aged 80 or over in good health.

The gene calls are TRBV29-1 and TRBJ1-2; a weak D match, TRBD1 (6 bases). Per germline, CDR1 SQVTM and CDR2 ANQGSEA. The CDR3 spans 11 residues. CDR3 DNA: TGCAACGAAGGCGGAGGGGGTAGCTACACCTTC. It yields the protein CNEGGGGSYTF. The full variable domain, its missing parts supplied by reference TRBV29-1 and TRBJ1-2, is SAVISQKPSRDICQRGTSLTIQCQVDSQVTMMFWYRQQPGQSLTLIATANQGSEATYESGFVIDKFPISRPNLTFSTLTVSNMSPEDSSIYLCNEGGGGSYTFGSGTRLTVV.

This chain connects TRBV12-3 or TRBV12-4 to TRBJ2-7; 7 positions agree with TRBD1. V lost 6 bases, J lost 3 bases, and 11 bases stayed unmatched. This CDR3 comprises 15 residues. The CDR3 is CASSTTGEYDYEQYF. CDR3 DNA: TGTGCCAGCAGCACTACAGGGGAGTACGACTACGAGCAGTACTTC.

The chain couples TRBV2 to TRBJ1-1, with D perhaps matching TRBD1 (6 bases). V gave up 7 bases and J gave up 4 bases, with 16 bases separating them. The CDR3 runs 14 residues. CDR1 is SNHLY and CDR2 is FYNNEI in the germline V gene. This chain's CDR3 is CASKFGTLSTEAFF. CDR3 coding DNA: TGTGCCAGCAAGTTCGGGACACTCAGCACTGAAGCTTTCTTT. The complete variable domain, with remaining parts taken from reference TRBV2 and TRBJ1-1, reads EPEVTQTPSHQVTQMGQEVILRCVPISNHLYFYWYRQILGQKVEFLVSFYNNEISEKSEIFDDQFSVERPDGSNFTLKIRSTKLEDSAMYFCASKFGTLSTEAFFGQGTRLTVV.

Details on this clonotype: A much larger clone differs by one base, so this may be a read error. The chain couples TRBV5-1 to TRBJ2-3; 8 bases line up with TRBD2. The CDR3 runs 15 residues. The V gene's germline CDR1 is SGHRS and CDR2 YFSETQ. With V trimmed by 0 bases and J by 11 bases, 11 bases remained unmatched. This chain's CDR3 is CASSLAAVAGTLQYF. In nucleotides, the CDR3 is TGCGCCAGCAGCTTGGCCGCGGTAGCGGGGACGCTGCAGTATTTT.

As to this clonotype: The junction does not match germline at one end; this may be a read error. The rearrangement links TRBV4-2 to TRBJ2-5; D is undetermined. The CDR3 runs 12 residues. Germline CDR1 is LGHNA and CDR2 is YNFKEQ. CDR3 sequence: CASSQDEETQYF. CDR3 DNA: TGTGCCAGCAGCCAGGACGAAGAGACTCAGTACTTC.

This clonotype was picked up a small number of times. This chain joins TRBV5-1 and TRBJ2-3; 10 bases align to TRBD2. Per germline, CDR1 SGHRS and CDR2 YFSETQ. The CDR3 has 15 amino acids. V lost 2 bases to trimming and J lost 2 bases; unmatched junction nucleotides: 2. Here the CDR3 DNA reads TGCGCCAGCAGCTTCGGACTAGCGGACACAGATACGCAGTATTTT. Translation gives CASSFGLADTDTQYF.

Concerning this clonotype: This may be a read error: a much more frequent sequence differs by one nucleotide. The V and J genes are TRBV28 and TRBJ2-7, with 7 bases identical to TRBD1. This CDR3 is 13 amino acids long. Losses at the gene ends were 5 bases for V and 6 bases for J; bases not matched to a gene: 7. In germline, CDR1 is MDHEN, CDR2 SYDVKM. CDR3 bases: TGTGCCAGCAGTGCAAGACAGGGTAGCGAGCAGTACTTC. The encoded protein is CASSARQGSEQYF.

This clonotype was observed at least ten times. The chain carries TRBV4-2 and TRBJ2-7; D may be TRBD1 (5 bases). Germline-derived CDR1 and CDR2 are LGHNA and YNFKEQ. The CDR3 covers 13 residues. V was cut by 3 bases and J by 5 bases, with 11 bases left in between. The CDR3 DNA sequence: TGTGCCAGCAGCCAGGGGCGTGTGGACGAGCAGTACTTC. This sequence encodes CASSQGRVDEQYF.

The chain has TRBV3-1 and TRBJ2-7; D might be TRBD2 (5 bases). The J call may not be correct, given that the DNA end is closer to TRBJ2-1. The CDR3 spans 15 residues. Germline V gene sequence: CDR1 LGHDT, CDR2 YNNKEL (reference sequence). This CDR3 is CASSFRTVSSYEQFF. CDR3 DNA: TGTGCCAGCAGCTTCCGGACTGTAAGCTCCTACGAGCAGTTCTTC.

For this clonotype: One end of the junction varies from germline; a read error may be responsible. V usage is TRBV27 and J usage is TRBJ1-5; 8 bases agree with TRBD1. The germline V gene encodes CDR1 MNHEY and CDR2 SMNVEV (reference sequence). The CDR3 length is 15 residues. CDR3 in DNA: TGTGCCGGCAGTTCGTGGACAGGGTTAAGTCGGCCCCAGCATTTT. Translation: CAGSSWTGLSRPQHF.

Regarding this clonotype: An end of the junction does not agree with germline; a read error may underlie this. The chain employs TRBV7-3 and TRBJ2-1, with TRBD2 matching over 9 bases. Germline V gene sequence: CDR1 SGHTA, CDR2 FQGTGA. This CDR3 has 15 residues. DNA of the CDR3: TGTGCCAGCAGCTTAGGGACTAGCTCCTACAGTGAGCAGTTTTTC. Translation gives CASSLGTSSYSEQFF.

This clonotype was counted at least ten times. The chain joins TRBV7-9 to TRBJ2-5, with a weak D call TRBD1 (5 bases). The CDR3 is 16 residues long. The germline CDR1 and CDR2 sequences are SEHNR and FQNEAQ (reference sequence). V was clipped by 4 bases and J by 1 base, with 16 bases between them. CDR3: CASSYNPTATQETQYF. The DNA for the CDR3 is TGTGCCAGCAGCTACAACCCGACAGCGACCCAAGAGACCCAGTACTTC.

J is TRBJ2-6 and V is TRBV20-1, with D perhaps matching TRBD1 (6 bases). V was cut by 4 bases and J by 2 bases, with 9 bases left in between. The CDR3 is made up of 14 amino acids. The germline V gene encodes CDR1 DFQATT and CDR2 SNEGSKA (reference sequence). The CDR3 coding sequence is TGCAGTGCTATGACAGGCGCTGGGGCCAACGTCCTGACTTTC. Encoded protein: CSAMTGAGANVLTF.

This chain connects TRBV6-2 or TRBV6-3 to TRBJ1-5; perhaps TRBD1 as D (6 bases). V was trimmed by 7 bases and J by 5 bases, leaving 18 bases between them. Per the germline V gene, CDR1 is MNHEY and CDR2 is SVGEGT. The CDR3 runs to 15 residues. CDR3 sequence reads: CASKIDGTQYQPQHF. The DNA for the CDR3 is TGTGCCAGCAAGATTGATGGGACACAGTATCAGCCCCAGCATTTT.

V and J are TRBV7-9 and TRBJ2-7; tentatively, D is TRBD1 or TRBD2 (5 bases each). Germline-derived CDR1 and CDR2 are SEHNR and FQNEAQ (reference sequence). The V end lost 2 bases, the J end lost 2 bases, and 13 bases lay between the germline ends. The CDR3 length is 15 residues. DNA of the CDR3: TGTGCCAGCAGCTTATTATCGAGGGGACCCTACGAGCAGTACTTC. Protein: CASSLLSRGPYEQYF. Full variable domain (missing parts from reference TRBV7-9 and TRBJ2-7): DTGVSQNPRHKITKRGQNVTFRCDPISEHNRLYWYRQTLGQGPEFLTYFQNEAQLEKSRLLSDRFSAERPKGSFSTLEIQRTEQGDSAMYLCASSLLSRGPYEQYFGPGTRLTVT.

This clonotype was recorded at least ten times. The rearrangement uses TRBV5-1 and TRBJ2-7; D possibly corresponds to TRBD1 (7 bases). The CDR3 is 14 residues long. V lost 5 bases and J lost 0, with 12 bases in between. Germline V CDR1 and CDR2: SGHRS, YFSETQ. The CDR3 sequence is CASRTGDSSYEQYF. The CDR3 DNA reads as TGCGCCAGCAGGACGGGGGACAGCTCCTACGAGCAGTACTTC.

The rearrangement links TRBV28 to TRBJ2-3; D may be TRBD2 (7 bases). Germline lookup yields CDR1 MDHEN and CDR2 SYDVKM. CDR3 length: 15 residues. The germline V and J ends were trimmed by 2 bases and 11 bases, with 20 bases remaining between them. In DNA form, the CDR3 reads TGTGCCAGCAGTTTAACGGGAGGCCCCAGGGGCGGGCAGTATTTT. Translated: CASSLTGGPRGGQYF.

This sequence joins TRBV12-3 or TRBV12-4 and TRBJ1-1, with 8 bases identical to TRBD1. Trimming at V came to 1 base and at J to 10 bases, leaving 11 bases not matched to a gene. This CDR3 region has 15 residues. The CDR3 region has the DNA TGTGCCAGCAGTTTAGGGACAGGGTCCCCCGCGGGAGCTTTCTTT. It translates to CASSLGTGSPAGAFF.

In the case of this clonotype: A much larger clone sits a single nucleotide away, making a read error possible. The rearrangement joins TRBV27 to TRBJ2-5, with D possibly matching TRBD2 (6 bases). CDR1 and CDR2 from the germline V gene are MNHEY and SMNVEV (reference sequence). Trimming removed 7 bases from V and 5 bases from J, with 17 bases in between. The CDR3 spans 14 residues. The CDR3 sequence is CASTKGGGWETQYF. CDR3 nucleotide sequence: TGTGCCAGCACCAAGGGTGGGGGGTGGGAGACCCAGTACTTC.

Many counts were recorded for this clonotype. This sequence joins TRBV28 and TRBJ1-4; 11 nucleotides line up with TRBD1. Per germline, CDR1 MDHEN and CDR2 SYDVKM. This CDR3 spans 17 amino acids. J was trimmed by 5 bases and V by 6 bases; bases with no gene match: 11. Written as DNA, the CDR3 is TGTGCCAGCAGACCTGGGACAGGGGGAGGTCAAAATGAAAAACTGTTTTTT. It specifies CASRPGTGGGQNEKLFF.

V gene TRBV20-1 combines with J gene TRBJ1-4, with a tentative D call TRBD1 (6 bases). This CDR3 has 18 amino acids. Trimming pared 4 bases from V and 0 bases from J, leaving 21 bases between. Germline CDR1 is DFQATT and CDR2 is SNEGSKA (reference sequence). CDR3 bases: TGCAGTGCTAAAAGTCGTCGGGACAACTATCCAACTAATGAAAAACTGTTTTTT. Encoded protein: CSAKSRRDNYPTNEKLFF.

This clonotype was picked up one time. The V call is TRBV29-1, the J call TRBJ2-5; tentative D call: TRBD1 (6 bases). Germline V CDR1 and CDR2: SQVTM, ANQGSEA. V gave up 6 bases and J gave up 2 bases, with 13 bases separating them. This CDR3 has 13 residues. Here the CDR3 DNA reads TGCAGCGTCCTACCGGGACAACAAGAGACCCAGTACTTC. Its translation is CSVLPGQQETQYF.

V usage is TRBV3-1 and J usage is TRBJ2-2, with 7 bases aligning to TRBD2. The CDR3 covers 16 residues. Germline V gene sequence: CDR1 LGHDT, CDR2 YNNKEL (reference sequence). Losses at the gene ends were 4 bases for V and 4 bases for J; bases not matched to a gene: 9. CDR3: CASSLRGSGPTGELFF. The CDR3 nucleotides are TGTGCCAGCAGCCTGCGGGGGAGCGGGCCCACCGGGGAGCTGTTTTTT.

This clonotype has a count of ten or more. CDR3 nucleotide sequence: TGTGCCAGCAGTTTATCACAGGGTTGGGAGACCCAGTACTTC. Translating it yields CASSLSQGWETQYF. The genes are TRBV12-3 or TRBV12-4 and TRBJ2-5; D is perhaps TRBD1 (6 bases). This CDR3 has 14 residues. Trimming removed 2 bases from V and 5 bases from J, with 12 bases in between.

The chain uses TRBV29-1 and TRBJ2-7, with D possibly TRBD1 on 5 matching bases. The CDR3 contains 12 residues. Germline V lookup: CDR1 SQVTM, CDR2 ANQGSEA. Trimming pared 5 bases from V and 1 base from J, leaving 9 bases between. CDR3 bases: TGCAGCGTTCGGCCAGGGTCCTACGAGCAGTACTTC. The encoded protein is CSVRPGSYEQYF.